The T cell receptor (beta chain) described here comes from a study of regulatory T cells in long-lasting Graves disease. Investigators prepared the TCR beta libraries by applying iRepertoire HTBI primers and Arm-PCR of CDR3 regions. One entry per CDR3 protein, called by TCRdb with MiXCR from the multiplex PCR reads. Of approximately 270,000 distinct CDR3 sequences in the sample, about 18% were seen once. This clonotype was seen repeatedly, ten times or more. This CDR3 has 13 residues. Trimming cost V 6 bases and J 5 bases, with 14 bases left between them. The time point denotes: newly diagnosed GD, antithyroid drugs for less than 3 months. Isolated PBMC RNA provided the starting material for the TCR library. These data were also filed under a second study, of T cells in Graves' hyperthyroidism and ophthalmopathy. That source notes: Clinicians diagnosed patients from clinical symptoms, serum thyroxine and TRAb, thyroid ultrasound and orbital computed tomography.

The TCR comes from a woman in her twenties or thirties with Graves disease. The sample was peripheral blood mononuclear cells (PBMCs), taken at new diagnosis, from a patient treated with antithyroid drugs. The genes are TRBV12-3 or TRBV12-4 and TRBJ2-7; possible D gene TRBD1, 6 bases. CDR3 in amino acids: CASRMDSRHEQYF. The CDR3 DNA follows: TGTGCCAGCAGGATGGACAGCCGCCACGAGCAGTACTTC.